This T cell receptor (beta chain) was found in a study of blood T cell repertoires in COVID-19. Study-wide context: The origin of the acute and convalescent COVID-19 samples was the United States, Italy and Spain. From T cells, B-cell-depleted T cells, or PBMCs came the material, which was cDNA or gDNA.

Per the original data handling: Reference gene primer amplification in the assay estimated nucleated cell counts. Clones were sequenced by immunoSEQ multiplex PCR, and TCRdb holds only the in-frame ones, with some missing. V and J calls plus clone size are reproduced from that table; the DNA served to infer D and trimming. The table records some 50,000 clones, roughly 86% of them present only once. The germline gives CDR1 MGHDK, CDR2 SYGVNS. After removal of 7 bases from V and 5 bases from J, the junction contained 7 bases not matched to a gene. The CDR3 totals 14 residues. The sequencing sample was made of peripheral blood. The sequence derives from an older woman with acute or convalescent COVID-19. This chain links TRBV25-1 with TRBJ2-7; TRBD1 agrees at 11 bases. The CDR3 loop is CASTPDRGLNEQYF. The CDR3 DNA sequence: TGTGCCAGCACCCCGGACAGGGGGCTCAACGAGCAGTACTTC.